Below, 25 T cell receptor beta chains from the same sample are listed, as sequenced in a study of post-analysis software for immune sequencing data. Whole-study results and caveats: A few TRBV segments, TRBV5-6, TRBV5-1 and TRBV20-1 among them, were found more frequent in patients than controls.

Unique molecular identifiers were built into the TCR beta cDNA libraries. MiXCR, applied by TCRdb to the PCR reads, yields one record per CDR3 protein. The data hold 600,000 to 750,000 distinct CDR3 sequences, with 59% observed a single time. Antigens for these TCRs are unknown. Specimen: blood. The receptor source for this set is a girl aged 2-9 years with multiple sclerosis.

The V gene is TRBV18, the J gene TRBJ1-1, with D possibly TRBD1 on 5 matching bases. The V and J ends lost 3 bases and 1 base respectively, with 6 bases between them. The CDR3 length is 13 residues. CDR1 and CDR2 (germline): KGHSH, LQKENI. CDR3 residues: CASSPGENTEAFF. The CDR3 region has the DNA TGTGCCAGCTCACCGGGGGAGAACACTGAAGCTTTCTTT.

Only one count was recorded for this clonotype. This rearrangement joins TRBV29-1 to TRBJ1-2; a weak D match, TRBD1 (6 bases). CDR1 and CDR2 from the germline V gene are SQVTM and ANQGSEA. The V gene lost 6 bases and the J gene lost 8 bases, with 19 bases spanning the gap. The CDR3 has 13 residues. In DNA, the CDR3 is TGCAGCGTCTCCGGGGGGGGCGCTTTCGGCTACACCTTC. Protein: CSVSGGGAFGYTF.

There are a few counts of this clonotype. The chain couples TRBV29-1 to TRBJ2-3, with a tentative D call TRBD1 (5 bases). The V end lost 0 bases, the J end lost 2 bases, and 12 bases lay between the germline ends. Germline CDR1 is SQVTM and CDR2 is ANQGSEA. The CDR3 runs to 15 residues. CDR3 protein: CSVEDRQGSTDTQYF. The CDR3 DNA follows: TGCAGCGTTGAAGACCGGCAGGGATCCACAGATACGCAGTATTTT.

This clonotype was seen only once. The chain uses TRBV2 and TRBJ2-5, with no clear D. Germline CDR1 and CDR2: SNHLY and FYNNEI. CDR3 length equals 12 residues. The V gene lost 7 bases and the J gene lost 3 bases, with 9 bases spanning the gap. Here the CDR3 DNA reads TGTGCCAGCAACACTGGGGAAGAGACCCAGTACTTC. Its translation is CASNTGEETQYF.

The rearrangement joins TRBV12-3 or TRBV12-4 to TRBJ2-3; no clear D. The V and J ends lost 1 base and 2 bases respectively, with 7 bases between them. The CDR3 spans 14 residues. The CDR3 loop is CASSLGGFTDTQYF. The CDR3, as DNA: TGTGCCAGCAGTTTAGGTGGCTTCACAGATACGCAGTATTTT.

The chain carries TRBV12-5 and TRBJ2-1; TRBD1 is a possible D gene (6 bases). V shed 9 bases and J shed 0 bases, with 24 bases lying between them. Per the germline V gene, CDR1 is LGHNT and CDR2 is FRNRAP. The CDR3 loop spans 18 amino acids. DNA of the CDR3: TGTGCTAGACTTACAGGGCCCATGGATACGAGCTCCTACAATGAGCAGTTCTTC. Residues: CARLTGPMDTSSYNEQFF.

Of note for this clonotype: The CDR3 does not close with the conserved phenylalanine or tryptophan, likely indicating a read error. The V call is TRBV6-2 or TRBV6-3, the J call TRBJ2-5, with 11 bases identical to TRBD2. The J call may be in error: the DNA end matches TRBJ2-7 better. The CDR3 sequence is 18 residues long. Germline CDR1 reads MNHEY; CDR2 reads SVGEGT. CDR3 protein: CASSYSGMRISGRGEQYC. The CDR3 nucleotides are TGTGCCAGCAGTTACTCGGGTATGCGGATTAGCGGGAGGGGCGAGCAGTACTGC.

The gene calls are TRBV12-3 or TRBV12-4 and TRBJ1-2, with no clear D. With 11 bases removed from V and 0 bases from J, the gap between germline ends came to 16 bases. This CDR3 is 14 amino acids long. CDR3 in DNA: TGTGCCTGCTGTAAGTCAGCCGCTAACTATGGCTACACCTTC. Translation gives CACCKSAANYGYTF.

The chain joins TRBV4-1 to TRBJ1-5; no definite D call. V was shortened by 4 bases and J by 10 bases, with 17 bases between the two germline ends. The CDR3 spans 14 residues. Per germline, CDR1 MGHRA and CDR2 YSYEKL. The CDR3 DNA follows: TGCGCCAGCAGCCCAGAGGGAGGCCGGGGACCCCAGCATTTT. Residues: CASSPEGGRGPQHF.

This clonotype has just a few counts. The chain couples TRBV5-1 to TRBJ1-1, with D maybe TRBD1 (5 bases). With 0 bases removed from V and 0 bases from J, the gap between germline ends came to 12 bases. Looked up from germline, CDR1 is SGHRS and CDR2 is YFSETQ. This CDR3 has 16 residues. The CDR3, as DNA: TGCGCCAGCAGCTTGGGGACATCAAGGGTGAACACTGAAGCTTTCTTT. It yields the protein CASSLGTSRVNTEAFF.

This clonotype occurred a few times. The CDR3 loop is CASRPGSGGNSYNEQFF. CDR3 coding DNA: TGTGCCAGCAGGCCAGGGAGCGGGGGGAACTCCTACAATGAGCAGTTCTTC. The V and J genes are TRBV4-2 and TRBJ2-1; 9 bases align to TRBD2. The CDR3 is 17 amino acids. Losses at the gene ends were 6 bases for V and 0 bases for J; bases not matched to a gene: 9. The V gene's germline CDR1 is LGHNA and CDR2 YNFKEQ.

V and J are TRBV7-2 and TRBJ2-1; D call uncertain. The germline gives CDR1 SGHTA, CDR2 FQGNSA. CDR3 length: 18 residues. Trimming removed 1 base at V and 6 bases at J, with 22 bases between. The CDR3 reads CASSLVTRQVKILNEQFF. The CDR3 nucleotides read TGTGCCAGCAGCTTAGTCACCCGGCAAGTGAAAATCCTCAATGAGCAGTTCTTC. The full variable domain, completed using reference TRBV7-2 and TRBJ2-1, is GAGVSQSPSNKVTEKGKDVELRCDPISGHTALYWYRQSLGQGLEFLIYFQGNSAPDKSGLPSDRFSAERTGGSVSTLTIQRTQQEDSAVYLCASSLVTRQVKILNEQFFGPGTRLTVL.

This clonotype was observed a few times. The chain links TRBV12-3 or TRBV12-4 to TRBJ2-1; the match to TRBD1 covers 10 bases. The CDR3 extends over 13 amino acids. V dropped 11 bases and J dropped 7; count of bases not matched to a gene: 8. The CDR3 loop reads CASGRDRGNEQFF. In DNA form, the CDR3 reads TGTGCCTCCGGCCGGGACAGGGGTAATGAGCAGTTCTTC.

This chain uses TRBV4-2 with TRBJ2-5; possibly TRBD1 for D (5 bases). Judging by the DNA end, TRBJ2-7 fits better; the J call may be wrong. Germline CDR1 is LGHNA and CDR2 is YNFKEQ. The CDR3 has 13 amino acids. The CDR3 bases are TGTGCCAGCAGCCAAGATACAGGTATCGAGCAGTACTTC. This encodes CASSQDTGIEQYF.

The CDR3 protein is CASSRDFGTHEQFF. CDR3 sequence (DNA): TGCGCCAGCAGCCGGGATTTCGGGACCCACGAGCAGTTCTTC. The chain links TRBV5-1 to TRBJ2-1; either TRBD1 or TRBD2 may supply D (5 bases each). Germline-derived CDR1 and CDR2 are SGHRS and YFSETQ. CDR3 length: 14 residues. V lost 4 bases, J lost 10 bases, and 18 bases lay in between.

The chain combines TRBV6-1 with TRBJ2-3; 7 bases are shared with TRBD1. V lost 8 bases to trimming and J lost 2 bases; unmatched junction nucleotides: 10. The CDR3 has 15 amino acids. CDR1 is MNHNS and CDR2 is SASEGT in the germline V gene. CDR3 bases: TGTGCCAGCGGGGACAGCGCCTCTCACACAGATACGCAGTATTTT. Its protein is CASGDSASHTDTQYF.

This clonotype came up once. The J gene is TRBJ2-2, the V gene TRBV3-1; D unresolved. Germline loops: CDR1 LGHDT, CDR2 YNNKEL (reference sequence). Trimming removed 3 bases from V and 7 bases from J, with 12 bases in between. CDR3 length equals 14 residues. The CDR3 loop reads CASSQPEGNGELFF. The CDR3 DNA is TGTGCCAGCAGCCAGCCCGAAGGGAACGGGGAGCTGTTTTTT.

This clonotype has more than one count but fewer than ten. The rearrangement joins TRBV29-1 to TRBJ2-2; TRBD2 agrees at 7 bases. The J segment lost 6 bases and the V segment lost 3 bases, leaving 7 bases of the junction unmatched. Germline V gene lookup returns CDR1 SQVTM and CDR2 ANQGSEA. CDR3 length: 14 amino acids. CDR3 region: CSVESGRAAGELFF. As DNA, the CDR3 is TGCAGCGTTGAGAGTGGGAGGGCCGCCGGGGAGCTGTTTTTT.

This clonotype was recorded a few times. The V call is TRBV27, the J call TRBJ2-1, with D possibly being TRBD1 (6 bases). V dropped 0 bases and J dropped 0 bases, with 9 bases sitting between them. CDR1 is MNHEY and CDR2 is SMNVEV in the germline V gene (reference sequence). The CDR3 loop spans 16 amino acids. This chain's CDR3 is CASSLSGASSYNEQFF. As DNA, the CDR3 is TGTGCCAGCAGTTTATCGGGGGCTTCCTCCTACAATGAGCAGTTCTTC.

This clonotype was seen a handful of times. The chain carries TRBV6-5 and TRBJ1-2; tentatively, D is TRBD1 (5 bases). The V gene lost 5 bases and the J gene lost 4 bases, with 11 bases spanning the gap. CDR3 length: 13 residues. Germline CDR1 and CDR2: MNHEY and SVGAGI. CDR3 loop: CASSLQDTYGYTF. The CDR3, as DNA: TGTGCCAGCAGTCTACAGGACACCTATGGCTACACCTTC.

This chain joins TRBV6-5 and TRBJ2-1, with D tentatively TRBD2 (5 bases). Trimming removed 4 bases at V and 2 bases at J, with 12 bases between. The germline CDR1 and CDR2 sequences are MNHEY and SVGAGI. The CDR3 extends over 15 amino acids. The CDR3 loop reads CASSSRTGAYNEQFF. CDR3 in DNA: TGTGCCAGCAGTTCCCGGACTGGTGCCTACAATGAGCAGTTCTTC.

This rearrangement joins TRBV12-3 or TRBV12-4 to TRBJ2-3, with 8 bases fitting TRBD1. This CDR3 comprises 16 residues. The V segment lost 6 bases and the J segment 1 base; nucleotides outside the gene matches: 9. CDR3 loop: CASRRGTGARTDTQYF. The CDR3 region has the DNA TGTGCCAGCAGACGAGGGACAGGTGCCCGCACAGATACGCAGTATTTT.

V and J are TRBV7-9 and TRBJ2-1, with 7 positions matching TRBD2. The CDR3 sequence is 15 residues long. Per germline, CDR1 SEHNR and CDR2 FQNEAQ (reference sequence). The trim removed 5 bases at V and 8 bases at J, leaving 12 bases unmatched. In DNA form, the CDR3 reads TGTGCCAGCAGCCGAGCTAGCGGTCTTGGGGATGAGCAGTTCTTC. This sequence encodes CASSRASGLGDEQFF.

The rearrangement joins TRBV4-3 to TRBJ1-2; no clear D. V was pared by 2 bases and J by 0 bases, with 7 bases between. The CDR3 sequence is 14 residues long. Germline CDR1 and CDR2: LGHNA and YSLEER. The CDR3 nucleotides are TGCGCCAGCAGCCAACAACAGCCTAACTATGGCTACACCTTC. Translated, it gives CASSQQQPNYGYTF.

This clonotype was seen only a few times. V gene TRBV29-1 combines with J gene TRBJ2-4, with 8 nucleotides matching TRBD2. J lost 0 bases, V lost 6 bases, and 10 bases had no gene match. CDR1 and CDR2 from the germline V gene are SQVTM and ANQGSEA. The CDR3 spans 16 residues. This chain's CDR3 is CSVVPTSDLAKNIQYF. The CDR3 DNA reads as TGCAGCGTCGTCCCGACTAGCGATCTAGCCAAAAACATTCAGTACTTC.